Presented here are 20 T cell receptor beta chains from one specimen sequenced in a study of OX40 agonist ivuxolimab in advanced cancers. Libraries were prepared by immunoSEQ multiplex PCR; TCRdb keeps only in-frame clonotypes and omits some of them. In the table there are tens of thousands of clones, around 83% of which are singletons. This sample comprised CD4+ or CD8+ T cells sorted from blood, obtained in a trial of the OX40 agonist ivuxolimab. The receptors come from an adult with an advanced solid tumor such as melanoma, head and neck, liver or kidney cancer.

CDR3 sequence: CASSKEREARYSGNTIYF. CDR3 nucleotide sequence: TGTGCCAGCAGCAAAGAGAGAGAGGCCAGATACTCTGGAAACACCATATATTTT. The V gene is TRBV21-1, the J gene TRBJ1-3. TRBV21-1 is designated a pseudogene. This CDR3 has 18 residues.

The CDR3 here is CASSATGRGNIQYF. For the CDR3, the DNA is TGTGCCAGCAGTGCTACAGGGCGAGGAAACATTCAGTACTTC. The chain joins TRBV2 to TRBJ2-4; TRBD1 might be the D (6 bases). This CDR3 has 14 residues. V was trimmed by 4 bases and J by 6 bases, leaving 13 bases between them. Germline-derived CDR1 and CDR2 are SNHLY and FYNNEI. Full variable domain (rest looked up from reference TRBV2 and TRBJ2-4): EPEVTQTPSHQVTQMGQEVILRCVPISNHLYFYWYRQILGQKVEFLVSFYNNEISEKSEIFDDQFSVERPDGSNFTLKIRSTKLEDSAMYFCASSATGRGNIQYFGAGTRLSVL.

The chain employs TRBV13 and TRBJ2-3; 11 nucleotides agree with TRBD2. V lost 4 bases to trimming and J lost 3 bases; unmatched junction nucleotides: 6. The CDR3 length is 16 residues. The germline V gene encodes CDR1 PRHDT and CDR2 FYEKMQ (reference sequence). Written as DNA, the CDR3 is TGTGCCAGCAGCTACCCAACTAGCGGGAGTACAGATACGCAGTATTTT. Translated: CASSYPTSGSTDTQYF.

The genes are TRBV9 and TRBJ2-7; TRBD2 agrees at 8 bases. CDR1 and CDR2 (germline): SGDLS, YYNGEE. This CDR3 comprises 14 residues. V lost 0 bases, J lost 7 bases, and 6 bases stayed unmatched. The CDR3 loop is CASSVGAGVREQYF. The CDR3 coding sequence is TGTGCCAGCAGCGTAGGAGCGGGAGTAAGGGAGCAGTACTTC.

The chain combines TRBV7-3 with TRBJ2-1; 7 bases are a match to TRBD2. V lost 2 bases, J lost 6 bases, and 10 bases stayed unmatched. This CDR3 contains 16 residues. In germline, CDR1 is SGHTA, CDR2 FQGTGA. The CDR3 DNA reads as TGTGCCAGCAGCTTAGGGCGGCGCGGGGGACTCAATGAGCAGTTCTTC. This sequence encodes CASSLGRRGGLNEQFF.

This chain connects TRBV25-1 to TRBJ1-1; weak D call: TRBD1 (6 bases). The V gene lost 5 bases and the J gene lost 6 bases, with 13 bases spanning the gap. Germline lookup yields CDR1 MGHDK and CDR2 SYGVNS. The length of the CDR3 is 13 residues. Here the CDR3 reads CASSSWDIPEAFF. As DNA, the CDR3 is TGTGCCAGCAGTTCCTGGGACATCCCTGAAGCTTTCTTT.

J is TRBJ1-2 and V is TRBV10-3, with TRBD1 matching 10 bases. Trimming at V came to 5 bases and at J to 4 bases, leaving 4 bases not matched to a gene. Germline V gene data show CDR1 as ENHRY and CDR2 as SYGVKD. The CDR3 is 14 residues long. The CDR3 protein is CAISPGTGVYGYTF. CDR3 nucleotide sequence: TGTGCCATCAGTCCCGGGACAGGGGTCTATGGCTACACCTTC.

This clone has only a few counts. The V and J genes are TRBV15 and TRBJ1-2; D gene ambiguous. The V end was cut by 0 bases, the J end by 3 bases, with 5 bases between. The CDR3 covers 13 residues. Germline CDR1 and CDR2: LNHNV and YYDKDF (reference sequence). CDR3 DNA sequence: TGTGCCACCAGCAGAGAGAGCCACTATGGCTACACCTTC. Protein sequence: CATSRESHYGYTF.

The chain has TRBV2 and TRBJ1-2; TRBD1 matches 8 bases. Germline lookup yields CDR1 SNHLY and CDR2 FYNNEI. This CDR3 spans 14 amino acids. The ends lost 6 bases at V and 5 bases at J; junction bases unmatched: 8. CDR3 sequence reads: CASSRTGSPYGYTF. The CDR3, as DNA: TGTGCCAGCAGCAGGACAGGGAGTCCTTATGGCTACACCTTC.

The CDR3 coding sequence is TGTGCCAGCAGCTCCGGACTAGCGGGGGGCCAAGAGACCCAGTACTTC. This gives the protein CASSSGLAGGQETQYF. This chain connects TRBV7-9 to TRBJ2-5, with 14 bases aligning to TRBD2. The CDR3 has 16 amino acids. J was trimmed by 1 base and V by 4 bases; bases with no gene match: 2. Germline CDR1 SEHNR, CDR2 FQNEAQ (reference sequence).

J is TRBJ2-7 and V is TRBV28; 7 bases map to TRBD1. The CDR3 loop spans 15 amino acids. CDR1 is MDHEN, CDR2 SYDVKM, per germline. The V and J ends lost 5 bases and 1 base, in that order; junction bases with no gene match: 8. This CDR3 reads CASSPNPGQSYEQYF. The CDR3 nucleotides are TGTGCCAGCAGTCCGAACCCGGGACAGTCCTACGAGCAGTACTTC. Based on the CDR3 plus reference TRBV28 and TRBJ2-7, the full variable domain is DVKVTQSSRYLVKRTGEKVFLECVQDMDHENMFWYRQDPGLGLRLIYFSYDVKMKEKGDIPEGYSVSREKKERFSLILESASTNQTSMYLCASSPNPGQSYEQYFGPGTRLTVT.

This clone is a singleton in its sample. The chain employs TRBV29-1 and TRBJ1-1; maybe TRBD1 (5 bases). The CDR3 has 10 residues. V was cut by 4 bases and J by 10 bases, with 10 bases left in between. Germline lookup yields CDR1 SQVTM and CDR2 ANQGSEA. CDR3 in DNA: TGCAGCGTTGTTGGGGCTACAGCTTTCTTT. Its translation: CSVVGATAFF.

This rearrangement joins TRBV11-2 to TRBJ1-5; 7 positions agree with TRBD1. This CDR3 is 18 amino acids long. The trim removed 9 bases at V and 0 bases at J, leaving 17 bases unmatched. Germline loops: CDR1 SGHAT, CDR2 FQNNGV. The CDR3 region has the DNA TGTGCCAGTGAGATACGACAGGGCCGGGCCCTTAGCAATCAGCCCCAGCATTTT. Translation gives CASEIRQGRALSNQPQHF.

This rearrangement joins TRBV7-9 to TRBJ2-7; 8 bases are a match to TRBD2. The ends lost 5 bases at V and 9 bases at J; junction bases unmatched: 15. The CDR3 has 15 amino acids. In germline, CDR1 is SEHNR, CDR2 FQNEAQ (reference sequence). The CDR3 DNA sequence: TGTGCCAGCAGCGCCACTAGCGGAGAAACTACGAGGCAGTACTTC. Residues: CASSATSGETTRQYF.

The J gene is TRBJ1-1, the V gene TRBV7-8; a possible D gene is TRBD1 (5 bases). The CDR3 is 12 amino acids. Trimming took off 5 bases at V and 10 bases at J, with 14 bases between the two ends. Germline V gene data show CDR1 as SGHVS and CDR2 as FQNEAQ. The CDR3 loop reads CASSESRVVAFF. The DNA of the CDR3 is TGTGCCAGCAGCGAGAGCAGGGTTGTAGCTTTCTTT.

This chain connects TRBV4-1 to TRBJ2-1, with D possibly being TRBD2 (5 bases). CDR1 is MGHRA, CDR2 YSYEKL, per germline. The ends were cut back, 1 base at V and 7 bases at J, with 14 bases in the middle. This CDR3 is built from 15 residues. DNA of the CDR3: TGCGCCAGCAGCCAAGGTGATAGCGACTTGAATGAGCAGTTCTTC. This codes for CASSQGDSDLNEQFF.

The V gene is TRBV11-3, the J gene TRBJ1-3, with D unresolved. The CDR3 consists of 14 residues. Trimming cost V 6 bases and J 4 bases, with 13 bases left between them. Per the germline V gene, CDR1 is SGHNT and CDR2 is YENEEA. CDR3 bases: TGTGCCAGCAGTTCGGGAGAGAGGGGAAACACCATATATTTT. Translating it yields CASSSGERGNTIYF.

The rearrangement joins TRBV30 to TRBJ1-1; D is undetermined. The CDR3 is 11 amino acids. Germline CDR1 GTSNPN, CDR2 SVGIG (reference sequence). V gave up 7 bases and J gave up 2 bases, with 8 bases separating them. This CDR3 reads CALSENTEAFF. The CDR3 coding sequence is TGTGCCTTATCCGAAAACACTGAAGCTTTCTTT.

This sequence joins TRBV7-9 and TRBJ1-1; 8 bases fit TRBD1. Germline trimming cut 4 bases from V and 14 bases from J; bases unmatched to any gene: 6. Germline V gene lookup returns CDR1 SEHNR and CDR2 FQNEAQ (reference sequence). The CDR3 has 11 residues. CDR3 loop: CASSSDRVLFF. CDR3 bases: TGTGCCAGCAGCTCGGACAGGGTTCTATTCTTT.

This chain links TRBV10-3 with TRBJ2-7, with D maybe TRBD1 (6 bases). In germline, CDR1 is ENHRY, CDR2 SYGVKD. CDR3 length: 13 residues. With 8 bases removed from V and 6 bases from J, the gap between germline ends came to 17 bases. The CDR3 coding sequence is TGTGCCATCCGGACAGACCCCCTACTCGAGCAGTACTTC. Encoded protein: CAIRTDPLLEQYF.